A single sample is the source of the 15 T cell receptor beta chains below, sequenced in a study of CD8+CD57+ T cells in acquired aplastic anemia. Patients sequenced had flow cytometry evidence of CD8+CD57+ cell expansion. TCR beta VDJ combinations and CDR3 sequences were profiled from genomic DNA. TCRdb redid the calling of the reads with MiXCR, one entry per CDR3 protein. The sample carries around 150,000 distinct CDR3 sequences, about 48% recorded once. Sequenced input: sorted CD4+, CD8+, or CD8+CD57+ T cells (not recorded which) from PBMCs. The receptor set was obtained from a human donor with aplastic anemia.

This chain joins TRBV7-9 and TRBJ2-7; tentatively, D is TRBD2 (5 bases). Trimming left V 1 base short and J 5 bases short, with 9 bases between. The CDR3 runs 13 residues. Germline CDR1 and CDR2: SEHNR and FQNEAQ (reference sequence). The DNA of the CDR3 is TGTGCCAGCAGCTTAGGCAGCGGAGACGAGCAGTACTTC. Its protein product is CASSLGSGDEQYF.

In this sample, this clonotype turned up many times. The gene calls are TRBV7-9 and TRBJ2-5; TRBD1 agrees at 9 bases. Germline assignment: CDR1 SEHNR and CDR2 FQNEAQ (reference sequence). The CDR3 totals 16 residues. The V segment lost 5 bases and the J segment 1 base; nucleotides outside the gene matches: 8. CDR3 bases: TGTGCCAGCAGCCTGAGGGGGACAGGGACCCAAGAGACCCAGTACTTC. Amino acid sequence: CASSLRGTGTQETQYF. The variable domain in full, completed from reference TRBV7-9 and TRBJ2-5, reads DTGVSQNPRHKITKRGQNVTFRCDPISEHNRLYWYRQTLGQGPEFLTYFQNEAQLEKSRLLSDRFSAERPKGSFSTLEIQRTEQGDSAMYLCASSLRGTGTQETQYFGPGTRLLVL.

This chain links TRBV4-2 with TRBJ2-7; maybe TRBD2 (7 bases). Per germline, CDR1 LGHNA and CDR2 YNFKEQ. The CDR3 length is 15 residues. The germline V and J ends were trimmed by 1 base and 4 bases, with 14 bases remaining between them. CDR3: CASSQARGTQYEQYF. CDR3 nucleotides: TGTGCCAGCAGCCAAGCGCGGGGGACACAGTACGAGCAGTACTTC.

The chain couples TRBV2 to TRBJ2-3; D is possibly TRBD2 (5 bases). Germline assignment: CDR1 SNHLY and CDR2 FYNNEI. The CDR3 extends over 14 amino acids. Deletions cut 5 bases from V and 6 bases from J, with 15 bases between. In DNA form, the CDR3 reads TGTGCCAGCAGTTCCATCGGGATTGGCGATACGCAGTATTTT. As protein: CASSSIGIGDTQYF. Full variable domain (outside the CDR3, taken from reference TRBV2 and TRBJ2-3): EPEVTQTPSHQVTQMGQEVILRCVPISNHLYFYWYRQILGQKVEFLVSFYNNEISEKSEIFDDQFSVERPDGSNFTLKIRSTKLEDSAMYFCASSSIGIGDTQYFGPGTRLTVL.

This rearrangement joins TRBV7-6 to TRBJ1-1; D gene ambiguous. V shed 1 base and J shed 0 bases, with 6 bases lying between them. The V gene's germline CDR1 is SGHVS and CDR2 FNYEAQ. CDR3 length: 14 residues. The CDR3 loop is CASSLETLNTEAFF. In nucleotides, the CDR3 is TGTGCCAGCAGCTTAGAGACCCTGAACACTGAAGCTTTCTTT.

This sequence joins TRBV19 and TRBJ2-2; no definite D call. The CDR3 runs to 10 residues. Trimming stripped 7 bases from V and 8 bases from J, with 5 bases between. CDR1 and CDR2 from the germline V gene are LNHDA and SQIVND (reference sequence). The CDR3 DNA is TGTGCCAGTATGGAGGGGGAGCTGTTTTTT. Translating gives CASMEGELFF.

This clonotype was detected many times. The chain has TRBV27 and TRBJ2-7; the D gene could be TRBD1 or TRBD2 (5 bases each). Germline CDR1 reads MNHEY; CDR2 reads SMNVEV (reference sequence). The CDR3 has 13 residues. Trimming removed 2 bases at V and 9 bases at J, with 14 bases between. The CDR3 loop reads CASSLRGSRGQYF. In DNA, the CDR3 is TGTGCCAGCAGTTTAAGAGGGTCGAGGGGGCAGTACTTC.

The rearrangement links TRBV6-5 to TRBJ2-2, with D uncertain. Trimming took 4 bases from V and 6 from J, leaving 9 bases between them. Germline lookup yields CDR1 MNHEY and CDR2 SVGAGI. The CDR3 consists of 13 residues. The CDR3 DNA sequence: TGTGCCAGCAGTTCCATTTTTCCCGGGGAGCTGTTTTTT. Protein sequence: CASSSIFPGELFF.

As to this clonotype: A read error may be the cause here, since a much bigger clone is one base away. A read error is likely, as this CDR3 ends without the conserved phenylalanine or tryptophan. The genes are TRBV5-5 and TRBJ1-5; D is possibly TRBD1 (5 bases). This CDR3 spans 15 amino acids. Trimming took off 2 bases at V and 3 bases at J, with 12 bases between the two ends. Germline CDR1 is SGHKS and CDR2 is YYEKEE (reference sequence). In nucleotides, the CDR3 is TGTGCCAGCAGCTTTTCGGACAAGTTCAATCAGCCCCAGCATTCT. Translation gives CASSFSDKFNQPQHS.

The chain has TRBV7-8 and TRBJ2-7; 12 nucleotides match TRBD1. The V and J ends lost 5 bases and 1 base, in that order; junction bases with no gene match: 12. The CDR3 runs 18 residues. The germline V gene encodes CDR1 SGHVS and CDR2 FQNEAQ. The CDR3 DNA reads TGTGCCAGCAGCCCGGGACAGGGGGCGAGTCCGCGGTCCTACGAGCAGTACTTC. It yields the protein CASSPGQGASPRSYEQYF.

V is TRBV10-1 and J is TRBJ1-2, with 7 bases lining up with TRBD1. V lost 5 bases to trimming and J lost 6 bases; unmatched junction nucleotides: 6. CDR1 and CDR2 from the germline V gene are WNHNN and SYGVQD (reference sequence). The CDR3 sequence is 13 residues long. The CDR3 DNA is TGCGCCAGCAGTTACGACAGGGCCGATGGCTACACCTTC. It encodes CASSYDRADGYTF.

The CDR3 DNA sequence: TGTGCCAGCAGCTTCTGGGGAGAGGGCCGTTACGAGCAGTACTTC. As protein: CASSFWGEGRYEQYF. This chain uses TRBV11-2 with TRBJ2-7; TRBD2 is a possible D gene (5 bases). Germline V gene data show CDR1 as SGHAT and CDR2 as FQNNGV. The CDR3 covers 15 residues. V was pared by 3 bases and J by 4 bases, with 16 bases between. The whole variable domain, remainder taken from reference TRBV11-2 and TRBJ2-7, is EAGVAQSPRYKIIEKRQSVAFWCNPISGHATLYWYQQILGQGPKLLIQFQNNGVVDDSQLPKDRFSAERLKGVDSTLKIQPAKLEDSAVYLCASSFWGEGRYEQYFGPGTRLTVT.

This chain uses TRBV10-3 with TRBJ1-4; D possibly corresponds to TRBD1 (5 bases). Germline CDR1 is ENHRY and CDR2 is SYGVKD. The CDR3 sequence is 15 residues long. V was cut by 5 bases and J by 7 bases, with 17 bases left in between. The CDR3 spells CAISIGPGTGEKLFF. DNA for the CDR3: TGTGCCATCAGTATAGGCCCCGGGACCGGTGAAAAACTGTTTTTT.

The chain has TRBV7-2 and TRBJ2-7, with unresolved D. The CDR3 is 12 amino acids. Germline CDR1 reads SGHTA; CDR2 reads FQGNSA. Trimming took 5 bases from V and 0 from J, leaving 5 bases between them. This chain's CDR3 is CASSHNSYEQYF. The CDR3 bases are TGTGCCAGCAGCCATAACTCCTACGAGCAGTACTTC.

The J gene is TRBJ1-4, the V gene TRBV7-9; a possible D gene is TRBD1 (6 bases). V lost 6 bases, J lost 5 bases, and 7 bases lay in between. CDR1 is SEHNR, CDR2 FQNEAQ, per germline (reference sequence). CDR3 length: 12 amino acids. The CDR3 loop reads CASSGGNEKLFF. The CDR3 DNA reads as TGTGCCAGCAGTGGGGGCAATGAAAAACTGTTTTTT.